The 12 T cell receptor beta chains presented below share a single source sample, sequenced in a study of CXCR3-negative and CXCR3-positive naive CD8 T cells. Via 5' RACE with UMI labels, TRB cDNA libraries were prepared. Following a re-call of the 5' RACE reads, TCRdb has one entry per CDR3 protein and lacks DNA. The sample has some 56,000 distinct CDR3 sequences. The sequenced material came from memory CD8+ T cells from blood. All receptors derive from a human donor in good health. Some clones in this sample may be carry-over from other donors' samples.

The chain joins TRBV9 to TRBJ2-7. The CDR3 is 12 amino acids. The V gene's germline CDR1 is SGDLS and CDR2 YYNGEE. The CDR3 reads CASSVEVYEQYF.

This chain connects TRBV28 to TRBJ2-5; the D call of TRBD2 rests on TCRdb alone, since no DNA is present to check it. Per germline, CDR1 MDHEN and CDR2 SYDVKM. This CDR3 has 15 residues. CDR3 protein: CASSLSTSGSETQYF.

The CDR3 sequence is CASRFLGDYGYTF. The gene calls are TRBV12-3 or TRBV12-4 and TRBJ1-2. The CDR3 extends over 13 amino acids.

This rearrangement joins TRBV29-1 to TRBJ2-5; there is no DNA to check the TCRdb D call of TRBD1. Germline assignment: CDR1 SQVTM and CDR2 ANQGSEA. This CDR3 comprises 14 residues. This CDR3 is CSVEVVGHMETQYF.

The chain couples TRBV6-5 to TRBJ2-3; TCRdb gives TRBD1 as the D gene, but with no DNA this cannot be confirmed. Per germline, CDR1 MNHEY and CDR2 SVGAGI. The CDR3 runs to 13 residues. The chain's CDR3 is CASSTGTTDTQYF.

The V and J genes are TRBV14 and TRBJ2-7; TCRdb names TRBD1, which stays unverified in the absence of DNA. The CDR3 is made up of 15 amino acids. Looked up from germline, CDR1 is SGHDN and CDR2 is FVKESK. CDR3 in amino acids: CASSRNRDVLYEQYF.

The V and J genes are TRBV4-3 and TRBJ2-1; TCRdb's D gene call, TRBD1, goes unchecked for lack of DNA. The germline gives CDR1 LGHNA, CDR2 YSLEER. The CDR3 loop spans 15 amino acids. The CDR3 region is CASSTGTGDYNEQFF.

The chain has TRBV29-1 and TRBJ2-7; TCRdb indicates TRBD2, and absent DNA this call remains unverified. Germline V lookup: CDR1 SQVTM, CDR2 ANQGSEA. The CDR3 has 15 amino acids. The CDR3 sequence: CSVGKTSGGLYEQYF.

The CDR3 loop reads CASSIGLEQFF. The rearrangement joins TRBV19 to TRBJ2-1. The germline V gene has CDR1 LNHDA and CDR2 SQIVND (reference sequence). The CDR3 length is 11 residues.

The V gene is TRBV5-1, the J gene TRBJ2-5; as DNA is missing, the TRBD2 call by TCRdb cannot be tested. The length of the CDR3 is 16 residues. Germline V gene lookup returns CDR1 SGHRS and CDR2 YFSETQ. The CDR3 protein is CASSGGLAGLQETQYF.

This chain connects TRBV5-1 to TRBJ2-5. Germline V gene sequence: CDR1 SGHRS, CDR2 YFSETQ. The CDR3 is made up of 12 amino acids. The CDR3 loop is CASTADEETQYF.

The rearrangement links TRBV19 to TRBJ2-1; no DNA is available, so the TRBD2 call from TCRdb remains unchecked. CDR1 and CDR2 from the germline V gene are LNHDA and SQIVND (reference sequence). This CDR3 has 14 residues. The CDR3 region is CASNEPAGFNEQFF.